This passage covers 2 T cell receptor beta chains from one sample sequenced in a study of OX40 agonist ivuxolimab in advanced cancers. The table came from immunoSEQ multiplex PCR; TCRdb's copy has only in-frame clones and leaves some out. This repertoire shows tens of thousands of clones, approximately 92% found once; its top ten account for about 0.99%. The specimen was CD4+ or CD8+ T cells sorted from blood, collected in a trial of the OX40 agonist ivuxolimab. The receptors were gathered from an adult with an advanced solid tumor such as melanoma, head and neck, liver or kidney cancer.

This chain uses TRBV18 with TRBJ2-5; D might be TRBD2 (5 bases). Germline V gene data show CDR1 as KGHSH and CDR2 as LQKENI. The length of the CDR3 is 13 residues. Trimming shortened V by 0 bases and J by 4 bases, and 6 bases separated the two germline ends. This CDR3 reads CASSPPSVETQYF. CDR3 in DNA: TGTGCCAGCTCACCACCTAGCGTAGAGACCCAGTACTTC. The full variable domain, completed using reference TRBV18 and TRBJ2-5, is NAGVMQNPRHLVRRRGQEARLRCSPMKGHSHVYWYRQLPEEGLKFMVYLQKENIIDESGMPKERFSAEFPKEGPSILRIQQVVRGDSAAYFCASSPPSVETQYFGPGTRLLVL.

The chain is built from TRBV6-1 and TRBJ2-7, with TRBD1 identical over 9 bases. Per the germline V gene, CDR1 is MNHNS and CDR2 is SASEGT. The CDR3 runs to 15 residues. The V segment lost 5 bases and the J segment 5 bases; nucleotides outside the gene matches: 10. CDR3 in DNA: TGTGCCAGCAGTCCCACCGGGGACAGGGACAACGAGCAGTACTTC. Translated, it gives CASSPTGDRDNEQYF.